This T cell receptor beta chain was documented in a study of technical replicates of blood from several donors. The V gene lost 6 bases and the J gene lost 4 bases, with 15 bases spanning the gap. The CDR3 sequence is 14 residues long. The germline V gene encodes CDR1 MRHNA and CDR2 SNTAGT. Generated by immunoSEQ multiplex PCR, the TCRdb table keeps only in-frame clones and is missing some. The table includes about 44,000 clones, around 96% detected once. This receptor was obtained from a human donor in good health. The chain couples TRBV6-4 to TRBJ1-1; unclear D gene. The material sequenced was T cells isolated from PBMCs. The DNA of the CDR3 is TGTGCCAGCAGCTCATCAAGGAGTGGCACTGAAGCTTTCTTT. It translates to CASSSSRSGTEAFF.